Listed here are 24 T cell receptor beta chains from one sample, sequenced in a study of blood T cell repertoires in COVID-19 (TCRdb year 2020). The method behind the library was the immunoSEQ multiplex PCR assay. Entries here come from immuneACCESS through TCRdb and include only in-frame sequences with V and J called. Some clones fail to appear in such tables; in the studies checked, an unresolved V gene covers under half of the shortfall, and the cause of the remainder is unknown. The sample table shows about 190,000 clones, and roughly 80% are seen once. Jointly, the top ten make up roughly 14% of the sample. Sequencing input: peripheral blood. The origin of the receptors is a man in his fifties who had recovered from COVID-19.

The chain recombines TRBV4-2 with TRBJ2-1, with 11 bases matching TRBD2. Germline CDR1 and CDR2: LGHNA and YNFKEQ. This CDR3 comprises 15 residues. V was clipped by 4 bases and J by 8 bases; unmatched bases: 7. The CDR3 region is CASSPSGRIRDEQFF. CDR3 sequence (DNA): TGTGCCAGCAGCCCTAGCGGGAGGATACGGGATGAGCAGTTCTTC.

This chain joins TRBV30 and TRBJ2-3, with 8 bases identical to TRBD1. After removal of 4 bases from V and 6 bases from J, the junction contained 6 bases not matched to a gene. The CDR3 length is 13 residues. Germline V gives CDR1 GTSNPN, CDR2 SVGIG (reference sequence). For the CDR3, the DNA is TGTGCCTGGATGACAGGGGCGACGGATACGCAGTATTTT. This encodes CAWMTGATDTQYF.

V gene TRBV29-1 combines with J gene TRBJ2-5, with a weak D call TRBD2 (6 bases). The CDR3 has 14 residues. Per germline, CDR1 SQVTM and CDR2 ANQGSEA. V was cut by 1 base and J by 2 bases, with 11 bases left in between. The CDR3 protein is CSVEGLRGQETQYF. The CDR3 nucleotides are TGCAGCGTTGAAGGTCTGCGGGGACAAGAGACCCAGTACTTC.

The chain joins TRBV18 to TRBJ2-5; 11 bases are shared with TRBD2. Germline CDR1 reads KGHSH; CDR2 reads LQKENI. The CDR3 sequence is 15 residues long. Trimming at V came to 3 bases and at J to 2 bases, leaving 2 bases not matched to a gene. The CDR3 sequence is CASSPGTSGQETQYF. The DNA of the CDR3 is TGTGCCAGCTCACCTGGGACTAGCGGACAAGAGACCCAGTACTTC. Complete variable domain (other parts from reference TRBV18 and TRBJ2-5): NAGVMQNPRHLVRRRGQEARLRCSPMKGHSHVYWYRQLPEEGLKFMVYLQKENIIDESGMPKERFSAEFPKEGPSILRIQQVVRGDSAAYFCASSPGTSGQETQYFGPGTRLLVL.

The rearrangement joins TRBV29-1 to TRBJ1-5; 7 bases align to TRBD1. The junction had 9 bases not matched to a gene; V was cut back by 4 bases and J by 6 bases. This CDR3 is built from 14 residues. From germline, CDR1 is SQVTM and CDR2 ANQGSEA. CDR3 sequence reads: CSVGETGFAQPQHF. In DNA form, the CDR3 reads TGCAGCGTTGGTGAGACAGGGTTCGCTCAGCCCCAGCATTTT. The full variable domain, its missing parts supplied by reference TRBV29-1 and TRBJ1-5, is SAVISQKPSRDICQRGTSLTIQCQVDSQVTMMFWYRQQPGQSLTLIATANQGSEATYESGFVIDKFPISRPNLTFSTLTVSNMSPEDSSIYLCSVGETGFAQPQHFGDGTRLSIL.

The chain carries TRBV5-4 and TRBJ1-1, with 7 bases that match TRBD1. The germline gives CDR1 SGHNT, CDR2 YYREEE (reference sequence). The CDR3 extends over 16 amino acids. The V and J ends lost 4 bases and 10 bases, in that order; junction bases with no gene match: 19. DNA of the CDR3: TGTGCCAGCAGCGAAGAGACAGGGTTGATTGCATTGGCAGCTTTCTTT. This encodes CASSEETGLIALAAFF.

J is TRBJ2-3 and V is TRBV3-1 (or the pseudogene TRBV3-2), with a possible D match to TRBD1 (6 bases). Trimming cost V 4 bases and J 4 bases, with 18 bases left between them. This CDR3 has 16 amino acids. The V gene's germline CDR1 is LGHDT and CDR2 YNNKEL (reference sequence). CDR3 residues: CASSPGGSAPADTQYF. The CDR3 bases are TGTGCCAGCAGCCCTGGGGGCTCCGCTCCAGCAGATACGCAGTATTTT.

The rearrangement uses TRBV5-1 and TRBJ1-6; the D gene is possibly TRBD1 (5 bases). The germline V gene has CDR1 SGHRS and CDR2 YFSETQ. The ends were cut back, 4 bases at V and 5 bases at J, with 10 bases in the middle. This CDR3 is 14 amino acids long. As DNA, the CDR3 is TGCGCCAGCAGCGCGTGGGGCGATAATTCACCCCTCCACTTT. This encodes CASSAWGDNSPLHF. The variable domain in full, completed from reference TRBV5-1 and TRBJ1-6, reads KAGVTQTPRYLIKTRGQQVTLSCSPISGHRSVSWYQQTPGQGLQFLFEYFSETQRNKGNFPGRFSGRQFSNSRSEMNVSTLELGDSALYLCASSAWGDNSPLHFGNGTRLTVT.

This rearrangement joins TRBV11-3 to TRBJ1-2, with D uncertain. The germline V gene has CDR1 SGHNT and CDR2 YENEEA. This CDR3 is built from 12 residues. Trimming removed 5 bases at V and 4 bases at J, with 8 bases between. CDR3 region: CASSPHGYGYTF. CDR3 in DNA: TGTGCCAGCAGCCCCCACGGCTATGGCTACACCTTC.

The genes are TRBV5-1 and TRBJ2-3, with 7 bases lining up with TRBD2. V lost 4 bases and J lost 3; bases outside the gene matches: 5. The length of the CDR3 is 14 residues. Germline V gene lookup returns CDR1 SGHRS and CDR2 YFSETQ. The CDR3 region has the DNA TGCGCCAGCAGCCTGGCGGGAGTTACAGATACGCAGTATTTT. This encodes CASSLAGVTDTQYF. Complete variable domain (other parts from reference TRBV5-1 and TRBJ2-3): KAGVTQTPRYLIKTRGQQVTLSCSPISGHRSVSWYQQTPGQGLQFLFEYFSETQRNKGNFPGRFSGRQFSNSRSEMNVSTLELGDSALYLCASSLAGVTDTQYFGPGTRLTVL.

This clone has only a few counts. CDR3 in DNA: TGTGCCAGCAGTGTCCACCACAAAGCTTTCTTT. Translated, it gives CASSVHHKAFF. The chain uses TRBV12-3 or TRBV12-4 and TRBJ1-1; no firm D call. V was clipped by 5 bases and J by 9 bases, with 10 bases between them. CDR3 length: 11 amino acids.

V and J are TRBV25-1 and TRBJ1-1; D remains unclear. CDR1 is MGHDK, CDR2 SYGVNS, per germline. Trimming stripped 7 bases from V and 3 bases from J, with 6 bases between. The CDR3 consists of 11 residues. CDR3 coding DNA: TGTGCCAGCATAGAGGACACTGAAGCTTTCTTT. Translating gives CASIEDTEAFF.

The chain couples TRBV7-8 to TRBJ2-3; TRBD2 matches at 15 bases. Germline V gives CDR1 SGHVS, CDR2 FQNEAQ. Trimming cost V 5 bases and J 7 bases; bases outside gene matches: 7. The CDR3 has 16 residues. CDR3 in DNA: TGTGCCAGCAGCCAGTGGACTAGCGGGAGGGTAAATACGCAGTATTTT. The encoded protein is CASSQWTSGRVNTQYF.

The chain combines TRBV29-1 with TRBJ2-2, with 12 bases identical to TRBD1. Trimming took 6 bases from V and 6 from J; bases not matched to a gene: 14. The CDR3 runs to 17 residues. From germline, CDR1 is SQVTM and CDR2 ANQGSEA. The CDR3 nucleotides read TGCAGCGTCACCCGGGGGACAGGGGGCGGTAGACCCGGGGAGCTGTTTTTT. Translation: CSVTRGTGGGRPGELFF.

This chain links TRBV28 with TRBJ2-1, with 8 nucleotides matching TRBD1. CDR1 MDHEN and CDR2 SYDVKM come from the germline V gene. The CDR3 loop spans 17 amino acids. V lost 8 bases and J lost 1; bases outside the gene matches: 13. The CDR3 spells CASPSSGTGYSYNEQFF. The CDR3 nucleotides read TGTGCCAGCCCTTCTTCCGGGACAGGCTATTCCTACAATGAGCAGTTCTTC.

The chain combines TRBV2 with TRBJ2-1, with 10 bases identical to TRBD1. Germline V gene lookup returns CDR1 SNHLY and CDR2 FYNNEI. Trimming cost V 5 bases and J 7 bases; bases outside gene matches: 11. The CDR3 consists of 16 residues. In DNA form, the CDR3 reads TGTGCCAGCAGTTATCTGATGGGGGACAGGGGTAATGAGCAGTTCTTC. Translated: CASSYLMGDRGNEQFF.

This chain's CDR3 is CASNRGVSEAFF. The CDR3 DNA reads TGTGCCAGCAACAGGGGTGTCTCTGAAGCTTTCTTT. V and J are TRBV12-3 or TRBV12-4 and TRBJ1-1; 7 positions agree with TRBD1. This CDR3 spans 12 amino acids. Germline trimming cut 7 bases from V and 6 bases from J; bases unmatched to any gene: 5.

The CDR3 DNA reads TGTGCCAGTTGTCTAGGGGGCTTCAATCAGCCCCAGCATTTT. The encoded protein is CASCLGGFNQPQHF. The chain couples TRBV19 to TRBJ1-5, with 7 nucleotides matching TRBD1. The V and J ends lost 8 bases and 3 bases, in that order; junction bases with no gene match: 7. This CDR3 comprises 14 residues. Germline CDR1 reads LNHDA; CDR2 reads SQIVND (reference sequence). Full variable domain (remainder filled in from reference TRBV19 and TRBJ1-5): DGGITQSPKYLFRKEGQNVTLSCEQNLNHDAMYWYRQDPGQGLRLIYYSQIVNDFQKGDIAEGYSVSREKKESFPLTVTSAQKNPTAFYLCASCLGGFNQPQHFGDGTRLSIL.

V and J are TRBV5-4 and TRBJ2-2; no definite D call. Germline V gene data show CDR1 as SGHNT and CDR2 as YYREEE (reference sequence). This CDR3 has 15 amino acids. Trimming shortened V by 0 bases and J by 4 bases, and 10 bases separated the two germline ends. The CDR3 is CASSLGVRSTGELFF. The CDR3 bases are TGTGCCAGCAGCTTGGGTGTGCGATCCACCGGGGAGCTGTTTTTT. Complete variable domain (other parts from reference TRBV5-4 and TRBJ2-2): ETGVTQSPTHLIKTRGQQVTLRCSSQSGHNTVSWYQQALGQGPQFIFQYYREEENGRGNFPPRFSGLQFPNYSSELNVNALELDDSALYLCASSLGVRSTGELFFGEGSRLTVL.

This sequence joins TRBV30 and TRBJ2-7; D is perhaps TRBD2 (6 bases). The germline V gene has CDR1 GTSNPN and CDR2 SVGIG (reference sequence). This CDR3 comprises 15 residues. V was trimmed by 1 base and J by 4 bases, leaving 17 bases between them. The CDR3 protein is CAWSGLAGKGYEQYF. Here the CDR3 DNA reads TGTGCCTGGAGTGGATTGGCGGGAAAAGGTTACGAGCAGTACTTC.

The chain carries TRBV6-5 and TRBJ1-2; D is perhaps TRBD1 (5 bases). CDR1 MNHEY and CDR2 SVGAGI come from the germline V gene. Trimming left V 2 bases short and J 2 bases short, with 6 bases between. This CDR3 is 13 amino acids long. This CDR3 is CASSYKGNYGYTF. In DNA form, the CDR3 reads TGTGCCAGCAGTTACAAGGGGAACTATGGCTACACCTTC.

CDR3: CASSPSVVARNTGELFF. For the CDR3, the DNA is TGTGCCAGCTCACCTTCTGTGGTAGCCCGGAACACCGGGGAGCTGTTTTTT. The V and J genes are TRBV18 and TRBJ2-2; D not resolved. V was cut by 3 bases and J by 1 base, with 15 bases left in between. Germline V gene lookup returns CDR1 KGHSH and CDR2 LQKENI. This CDR3 region has 17 residues.

The V and J genes are TRBV29-1 and TRBJ2-7; possibly TRBD1 for D (6 bases). V lost 3 bases to trimming and J lost 6 bases, with 12 bases between them. This CDR3 is built from 12 residues. The germline V gene has CDR1 SQVTM and CDR2 ANQGSEA. The CDR3: CSVDFTGSEQYF. CDR3 nucleotide sequence: TGCAGCGTTGATTTTACAGGGTCCGAGCAGTACTTC.

CDR3 bases: TGTGCCAGTAGTATGGAGAGGGCTAGCGGCTTCAATGAGCAGTTCTTC. Its protein product is CASSMERASGFNEQFF. This chain joins TRBV19 and TRBJ2-1, with 7 bases that match TRBD2. CDR1 and CDR2 (germline): LNHDA, SQIVND (reference sequence). The CDR3 loop spans 16 amino acids. V shed 3 bases and J 6 bases; nucleotides not matched to a gene: 11.